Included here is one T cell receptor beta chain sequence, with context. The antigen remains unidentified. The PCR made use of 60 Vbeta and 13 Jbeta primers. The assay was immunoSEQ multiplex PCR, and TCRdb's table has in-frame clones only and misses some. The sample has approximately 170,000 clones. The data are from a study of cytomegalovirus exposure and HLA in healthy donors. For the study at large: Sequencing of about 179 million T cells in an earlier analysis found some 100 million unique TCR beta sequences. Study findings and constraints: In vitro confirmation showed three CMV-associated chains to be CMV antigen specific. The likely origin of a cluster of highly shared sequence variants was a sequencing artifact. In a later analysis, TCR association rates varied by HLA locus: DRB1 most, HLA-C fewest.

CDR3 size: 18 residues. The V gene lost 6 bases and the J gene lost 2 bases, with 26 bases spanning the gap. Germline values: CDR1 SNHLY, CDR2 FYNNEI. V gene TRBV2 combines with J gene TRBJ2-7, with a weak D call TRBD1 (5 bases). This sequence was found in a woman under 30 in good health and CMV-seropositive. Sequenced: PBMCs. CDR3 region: CASRQTYLEAGKTYEQYF. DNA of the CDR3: TGTGCCAGCAGACAGACCTATCTAGAGGCAGGGAAAACCTACGAGCAGTACTTC.